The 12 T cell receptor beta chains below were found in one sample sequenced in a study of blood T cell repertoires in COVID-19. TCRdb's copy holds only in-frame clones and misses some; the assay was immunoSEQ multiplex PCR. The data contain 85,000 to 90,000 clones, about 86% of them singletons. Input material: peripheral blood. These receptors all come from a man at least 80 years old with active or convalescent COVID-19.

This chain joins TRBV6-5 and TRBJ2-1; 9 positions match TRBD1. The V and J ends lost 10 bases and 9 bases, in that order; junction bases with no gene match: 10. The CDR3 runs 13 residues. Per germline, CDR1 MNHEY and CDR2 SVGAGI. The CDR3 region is CATMTGGMREQFF. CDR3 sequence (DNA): TGTGCCACTATGACAGGGGGGATGCGTGAGCAGTTCTTC.

The CDR3 DNA sequence: TGTGCCAGTAGTTCCCCCCGACTAGCGAGTTACAATGAGCAGTTCTTC. This translates into CASSSPRLASYNEQFF. The chain recombines TRBV19 with TRBJ2-1, with 8 nucleotides matching TRBD2. With V trimmed by 5 bases and J by 4 bases, 10 bases remained unmatched. Germline assignment: CDR1 LNHDA and CDR2 SQIVND (reference sequence). The CDR3 has 16 amino acids.

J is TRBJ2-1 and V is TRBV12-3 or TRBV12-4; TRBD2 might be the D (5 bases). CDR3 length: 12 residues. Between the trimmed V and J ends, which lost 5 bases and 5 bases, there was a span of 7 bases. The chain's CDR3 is CASSQTNNEQFF. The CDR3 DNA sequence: TGTGCCAGCAGTCAGACTAACAATGAGCAGTTCTTC.

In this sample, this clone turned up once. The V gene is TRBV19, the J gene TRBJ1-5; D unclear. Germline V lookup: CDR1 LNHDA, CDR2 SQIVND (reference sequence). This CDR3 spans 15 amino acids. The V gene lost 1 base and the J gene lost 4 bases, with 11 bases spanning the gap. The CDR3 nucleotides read TGTGCCAGTAGTATAGGGTACCCGCGGAATCAGCCCCAGCATTTT. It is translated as CASSIGYPRNQPQHF.

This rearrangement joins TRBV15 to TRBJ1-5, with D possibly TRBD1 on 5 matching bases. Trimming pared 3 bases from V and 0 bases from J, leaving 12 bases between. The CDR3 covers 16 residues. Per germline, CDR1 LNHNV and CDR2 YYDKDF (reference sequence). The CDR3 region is CATSSDRQHSNQPQHF. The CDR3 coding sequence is TGTGCCACCAGCAGTGATCGACAGCATAGCAATCAGCCCCAGCATTTT. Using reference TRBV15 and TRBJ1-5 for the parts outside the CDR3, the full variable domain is DAMVIQNPRYQVTQFGKPVTLSCSQTLNHNVMYWYQQKSSQAPKLLFHYYDKDFNNEADTPDNFQSRRPNTSFCFLDIRSPGLGDTAMYLCATSSDRQHSNQPQHFGDGTRLSIL.

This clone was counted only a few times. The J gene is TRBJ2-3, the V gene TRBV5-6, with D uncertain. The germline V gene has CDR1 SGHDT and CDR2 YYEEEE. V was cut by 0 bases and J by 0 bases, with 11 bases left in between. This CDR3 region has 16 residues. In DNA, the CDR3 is TGTGCCAGCAGCTTGGTGGCTAGAGCTAGCACAGATACGCAGTATTTT. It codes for CASSLVARASTDTQYF.

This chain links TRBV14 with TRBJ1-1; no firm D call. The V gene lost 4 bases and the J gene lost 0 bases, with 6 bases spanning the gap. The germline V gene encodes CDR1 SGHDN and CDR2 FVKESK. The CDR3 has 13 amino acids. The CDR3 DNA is TGTGCCAGCAGCCCGCAGATGAACACTGAAGCTTTCTTT. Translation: CASSPQMNTEAFF.

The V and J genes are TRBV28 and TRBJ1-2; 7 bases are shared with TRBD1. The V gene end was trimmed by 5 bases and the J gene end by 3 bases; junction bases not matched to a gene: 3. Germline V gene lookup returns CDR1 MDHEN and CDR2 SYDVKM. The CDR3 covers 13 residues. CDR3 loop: CASSEGTDYGYTF. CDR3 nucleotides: TGTGCCAGCAGTGAAGGGACAGACTATGGCTACACCTTC.

Here the CDR3 DNA reads TGTGCCAGCAGCTCACCGGGACAGGGAGACACTGAAGCTTTCTTT. Amino acid sequence: CASSSPGQGDTEAFF. The chain combines TRBV5-4 with TRBJ1-1, with TRBD1 identical over 9 bases. Germline-derived CDR1 and CDR2 are SGHNT and YYREEE (reference sequence). Trimming removed 3 bases from V and 3 bases from J; junction bases left unmatched: 6. The CDR3 has 15 residues. The variable domain in full, with the rest retrieved from reference TRBV5-4 and TRBJ1-1, is ETGVTQSPTHLIKTRGQQVTLRCSSQSGHNTVSWYQQALGQGPQFIFQYYREEENGRGNFPPRFSGLQFPNYSSELNVNALELDDSALYLCASSSPGQGDTEAFFGQGTRLTVV.

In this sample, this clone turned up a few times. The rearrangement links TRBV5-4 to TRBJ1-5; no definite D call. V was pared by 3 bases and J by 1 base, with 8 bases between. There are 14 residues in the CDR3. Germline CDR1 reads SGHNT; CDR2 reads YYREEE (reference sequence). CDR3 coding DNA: TGTGCCAGCAGCTCCCGAGGGAGCAATCAGCCCCAGCATTTT. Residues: CASSSRGSNQPQHF.

In DNA, the CDR3 is TGTGCCAGCAGCGTAGGGGCCTTCGCTGAAGCTTTCTTT. Its protein is CASSVGAFAEAFF. V gene TRBV5-5 combines with J gene TRBJ1-1; D perhaps matches TRBD1 (5 bases). The CDR3 runs 13 residues. The V end lost 4 bases, the J end lost 6 bases, and 13 bases lay between the germline ends. From germline, CDR1 is SGHKS and CDR2 YYEKEE (reference sequence).

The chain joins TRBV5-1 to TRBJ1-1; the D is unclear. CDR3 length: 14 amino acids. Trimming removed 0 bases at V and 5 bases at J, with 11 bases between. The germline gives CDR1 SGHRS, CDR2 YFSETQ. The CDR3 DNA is TGCGCCAGCAGCTTGGGCAGGAACCCTACTGAAGCTTTCTTT. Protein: CASSLGRNPTEAFF. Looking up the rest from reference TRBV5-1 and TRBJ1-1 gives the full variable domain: KAGVTQTPRYLIKTRGQQVTLSCSPISGHRSVSWYQQTPGQGLQFLFEYFSETQRNKGNFPGRFSGRQFSNSRSEMNVSTLELGDSALYLCASSLGRNPTEAFFGQGTRLTVV.